The 27 T cell receptor beta chains reported below all come from one sample, sequenced in a study of T cell responses to AZD1222 COVID-19 vaccine. Libraries were prepared by immunoSEQ multiplex PCR; TCRdb keeps only in-frame clonotypes and omits some of them. This sample yields 150,000 to 200,000 clones, of which 90% are seen a single time; roughly 6% belongs to the top ten. Sequenced here: peripheral blood, sampled 28 days after the second AZD1222 dose. The receptors here all came from an adult who received the AZD1222 COVID-19 vaccine.

The chain couples TRBV10-3 to TRBJ1-5, with D possibly being TRBD1 (5 bases). The germline V and J ends were trimmed by 7 bases and 3 bases, with 7 bases remaining between them. Germline lookup yields CDR1 ENHRY and CDR2 SYGVKD. The CDR3 covers 12 residues. As DNA, the CDR3 is TGTGCCATCAAGACAGACAATCAGCCCCAGCATTTT. Translated: CAIKTDNQPQHF.

This sequence joins TRBV7-2 and TRBJ1-5; 10 bases are a match to TRBD1. Unmatched junction bases numbered 3, after V lost 2 bases and J lost 2 bases. This CDR3 spans 16 amino acids. Germline CDR1 SGHTA, CDR2 FQGNSA. The CDR3 protein is CASSLRQGAGNQPQHF. The DNA of the CDR3 is TGTGCCAGCAGCTTAAGACAGGGGGCAGGCAATCAGCCCCAGCATTTT.

In its sample, this clone was seen once. The V call is TRBV30, the J call TRBJ1-3; 7 bases align to TRBD1. Germline V lookup: CDR1 GTSNPN, CDR2 SVGIG (reference sequence). The CDR3 has 14 residues. After removal of 5 bases from V and 2 bases from J, the junction contained 6 bases not matched to a gene. The CDR3 loop reads CAWYGTAPGNTIYF. The CDR3 DNA reads TGTGCCTGGTATGGGACAGCTCCTGGAAACACCATATATTTT.

The chain recombines TRBV9 with TRBJ1-5, with D possibly TRBD1 on 5 matching bases. The V end was cut by 4 bases, the J end by 5 bases, with 10 bases between. Per the germline V gene, CDR1 is SGDLS and CDR2 is YYNGEE. This CDR3 region has 13 residues. The CDR3 here is CASSPGGYQPQHF. The CDR3 coding sequence is TGTGCCAGCAGCCCTGGGGGGTATCAGCCCCAGCATTTT. Supplemented by reference TRBV9 and TRBJ1-5, the full variable domain reads DSGVTQTPKHLITATGQRVTLRCSPRSGDLSVYWYQQSLDQGLQFLIQYYNGEERAKGNILERFSAQQFPDLHSELNLSSLELGDSALYFCASSPGGYQPQHFGDGTRLSIL.

The chain employs TRBV28 and TRBJ2-7, with D perhaps TRBD1 or TRBD2 (5 bases each). Trimming removed 3 bases from V and 2 bases from J, with 20 bases in between. This CDR3 has 17 residues. Germline-derived CDR1 and CDR2 are MDHEN and SYDVKM. The CDR3 sequence is CASSFPLHNLGAYEQYF. The CDR3 coding sequence is TGTGCCAGCAGTTTCCCACTCCACAACCTGGGGGCCTACGAGCAGTACTTC. Variable domain in full (rest from reference TRBV28 and TRBJ2-7): DVKVTQSSRYLVKRTGEKVFLECVQDMDHENMFWYRQDPGLGLRLIYFSYDVKMKEKGDIPEGYSVSREKKERFSLILESASTNQTSMYLCASSFPLHNLGAYEQYFGPGTRLTVT.

The chain employs TRBV9 and TRBJ2-1, with 7 bases lining up with TRBD2. Per the germline V gene, CDR1 is SGDLS and CDR2 is YYNGEE. The CDR3 has 16 residues. V was clipped by 2 bases and J by 6 bases; unmatched bases: 11. CDR3 residues: CASSVLAGESPNEQFF. CDR3 DNA: TGTGCCAGCAGCGTGCTGGCGGGAGAATCCCCCAATGAGCAGTTCTTC.

This chain connects TRBV7-2 to TRBJ2-7; D is undetermined. The V gene lost 2 bases and the J gene lost 3 bases, with 8 bases spanning the gap. From germline, CDR1 is SGHTA and CDR2 FQGNSA. The CDR3 is 13 amino acids. The CDR3 DNA sequence: TGTGCCAGCAGCTTAAGCATCAGCTACGAGCAGTACTTC. It is translated as CASSLSISYEQYF. Complete variable domain (other parts from reference TRBV7-2 and TRBJ2-7): GAGVSQSPSNKVTEKGKDVELRCDPISGHTALYWYRQSLGQGLEFLIYFQGNSAPDKSGLPSDRFSAERTGGSVSTLTIQRTQQEDSAVYLCASSLSISYEQYFGPGTRLTVT.

The chain employs TRBV15 and TRBJ1-2, with a tentative D call TRBD1 (5 bases). Trimming left V 1 base short and J 0 bases short, with 9 bases between. Per the germline V gene, CDR1 is LNHNV and CDR2 is YYDKDF (reference sequence). This CDR3 region has 15 residues. Here the CDR3 reads CATSRVATANYGYTF. CDR3 in DNA: TGTGCCACCAGCAGAGTTGCGACAGCTAACTATGGCTACACCTTC. The whole variable domain, filled in from reference TRBV15 and TRBJ1-2, reads DAMVIQNPRYQVTQFGKPVTLSCSQTLNHNVMYWYQQKSSQAPKLLFHYYDKDFNNEADTPDNFQSRRPNTSFCFLDIRSPGLGDTAMYLCATSRVATANYGYTFGSGTRLTVV.

This chain links TRBV10-2 with TRBJ1-5; 9 bases line up with TRBD1. The CDR3 totals 15 residues. The trim removed 6 bases at V and 5 bases at J, leaving 8 bases unmatched. Germline V CDR1 and CDR2: WSHSY, SAAADI. CDR3 nucleotide sequence: TGCGCCAGCAGGTCAAAACAGGGGGCGGATCAGCCCCAGCATTTT. Protein: CASRSKQGADQPQHF.

The chain employs TRBV20-1 and TRBJ1-6; possibly TRBD1 for D (6 bases). CDR1 and CDR2 from the germline V gene are DFQATT and SNEGSKA (reference sequence). Trimming stripped 3 bases from V and 7 bases from J, with 13 bases between. CDR3 length: 14 amino acids. The CDR3 region is CSASTGFANSPLHF. The CDR3 DNA reads TGCAGTGCTAGTACAGGGTTCGCAAATTCACCCCTCCACTTT.

This chain links TRBV28 with TRBJ1-2; 9 bases are a match to TRBD1. The V and J ends lost 7 bases and 0 bases, in that order; junction bases with no gene match: 3. In germline, CDR1 is MDHEN, CDR2 SYDVKM. The CDR3 totals 14 residues. CDR3 bases: TGTGCCAGCAAGGGGGACAGGGCTAACTATGGCTACACCTTC. This encodes CASKGDRANYGYTF.

This sequence joins TRBV7-9 and TRBJ2-5, with TRBD1 matching 7 bases. Germline loops: CDR1 SEHNR, CDR2 FQNEAQ (reference sequence). This CDR3 is built from 15 residues. Trimming removed 4 bases from V and 1 base from J; junction bases left unmatched: 6. The CDR3 here is CASSSLTGLQETQYF. CDR3 nucleotide sequence: TGTGCCAGCAGCTCCCTGACAGGGCTCCAAGAGACCCAGTACTTC.

V usage is TRBV6-5 and J usage is TRBJ2-7, with 9 bases that match TRBD1. Germline lookup yields CDR1 MNHEY and CDR2 SVGAGI. The V gene end was trimmed by 4 bases and the J gene end by 0 bases; junction bases not matched to a gene: 4. The CDR3 is made up of 15 amino acids. CDR3 bases: TGTGCCAGCAGTTTCCGACAGGGGGGCTCCTACGAGCAGTACTTC. Protein: CASSFRQGGSYEQYF.

The CDR3 spells CASSLGQGAPNYNSPLHF. The DNA for the CDR3 is TGCGCCAGCAGCTTGGGGCAGGGGGCGCCCAACTATAATTCACCCCTCCACTTT. The J gene is TRBJ1-6, the V gene TRBV5-1; 8 nucleotides align to TRBD1. V dropped 0 bases and J dropped 3; count of bases not matched to a gene: 8. The CDR3 consists of 18 residues. Germline V CDR1 and CDR2: SGHRS, YFSETQ.

The chain has TRBV7-2 and TRBJ2-7, with D possibly being TRBD2 (6 bases). Trimming took 5 bases from V and 2 from J, leaving 13 bases between them. The CDR3 runs 14 residues. Germline values: CDR1 SGHTA, CDR2 FQGNSA. CDR3 in amino acids: CASSGERAPYEQYF. CDR3 coding DNA: TGTGCCAGCAGCGGAGAGCGGGCCCCCTACGAGCAGTACTTC.

The CDR3 is CASSQGGTSSDTQYF. CDR3 nucleotides: TGCGCCAGCAGCCAAGGAGGGACTAGCTCAGATACGCAGTATTTT. The genes are TRBV4-1 and TRBJ2-3, with 9 bases fitting TRBD2. V shed 1 base, J shed 4 bases, and the junction held 3 bases outside the gene matches. Germline V gives CDR1 MGHRA, CDR2 YSYEKL. This CDR3 comprises 15 residues.

The chain combines TRBV5-1 with TRBJ2-1; 13 bases align to TRBD2. This CDR3 spans 15 amino acids. Germline V lookup: CDR1 SGHRS, CDR2 YFSETQ. V shed 6 bases, J shed 7 bases, and the junction held 7 bases outside the gene matches. CDR3 in amino acids: CASTQTSGGSNEQFF. The CDR3 nucleotides are TGCGCCAGCACCCAGACTAGCGGGGGGAGTAATGAGCAGTTCTTC.

The chain links TRBV18 to TRBJ2-1; D perhaps matches TRBD2 (5 bases). The ends were cut back, 5 bases at V and 6 bases at J, with 26 bases in the middle. The CDR3 loop spans 18 amino acids. The germline CDR1 and CDR2 sequences are KGHSH and LQKENI. The CDR3 protein is CASSTQPSGEGMGNEQFF. CDR3 coding DNA: TGTGCCAGCTCAACCCAACCCTCAGGCGAGGGAATGGGCAATGAGCAGTTCTTC. Combining the CDR3 with reference TRBV18 and TRBJ2-1 gives the whole variable domain NAGVMQNPRHLVRRRGQEARLRCSPMKGHSHVYWYRQLPEEGLKFMVYLQKENIIDESGMPKERFSAEFPKEGPSILRIQQVVRGDSAAYFCASSTQPSGEGMGNEQFFGPGTRLTVL.

The genes are TRBV7-6 and TRBJ2-2, with TRBD2 matching over 8 bases. J was trimmed by 6 bases and V by 1 base; bases with no gene match: 1. There are 14 residues in the CDR3. Germline loops: CDR1 SGHVS, CDR2 FNYEAQ. The CDR3 DNA is TGTGCCAGCAGCTTAGAGACTAGCGCCGGGGAGCTGTTTTTT. This translates into CASSLETSAGELFF.

The J gene is TRBJ2-7, the V gene TRBV10-3, with TRBD1 identical over 7 bases. Germline V CDR1 and CDR2: ENHRY, SYGVKD. CDR3 length: 13 residues. The J segment lost 5 bases and the V segment lost 5 bases, leaving 6 bases of the junction unmatched. The CDR3 reads CAISSEGAHEQYF. The CDR3 DNA sequence: TGTGCCATCAGTTCAGAGGGGGCCCACGAGCAGTACTTC.

The chain joins TRBV19 to TRBJ2-7, with D unresolved. Germline values: CDR1 LNHDA, CDR2 SQIVND (reference sequence). There are 12 residues in the CDR3. V gave up 6 bases and J gave up 7 bases, with 13 bases separating them. CDR3 amino acids: CASSGALWEQYF. The CDR3 coding sequence is TGTGCCAGTAGCGGCGCTCTATGGGAGCAGTACTTC.

The chain employs TRBV5-5 and TRBJ2-1, with a weak D call TRBD2 (5 bases). The ends were cut back, 4 bases at V and 4 bases at J, with 15 bases in the middle. The CDR3 sequence is 15 residues long. Germline CDR1 and CDR2: SGHKS and YYEKEE (reference sequence). The CDR3 spells CASSRTSMGYNEQFF. The DNA of the CDR3 is TGTGCCAGCAGCCGTACTAGTATGGGGTACAATGAGCAGTTCTTC. The full variable domain, completed using reference TRBV5-5 and TRBJ2-1, is DAGVTQSPTHLIKTRGQQVTLRCSPISGHKSVSWYQQVLGQGPQFIFQYYEKEERGRGNFPDRFSARQFPNYSSELNVNALLLGDSALYLCASSRTSMGYNEQFFGPGTRLTVL.

This sequence joins TRBV9 and TRBJ2-7; 11 positions match TRBD2. Germline-derived CDR1 and CDR2 are SGDLS and YYNGEE. CDR3 size: 15 residues. Germline trimming cut 3 bases from V and 1 base from J; bases unmatched to any gene: 3. CDR3 nucleotide sequence: TGTGCCAGCAGCGCGGGACTAGCGGCTTCCTACGAGCAGTACTTC. This codes for CASSAGLAASYEQYF.

The rearrangement uses TRBV6-2 or TRBV6-3 and TRBJ1-2; a possible D gene is TRBD1 (5 bases). The germline V gene encodes CDR1 MNHEY and CDR2 SVGEGT. CDR3 length: 15 amino acids. V lost 6 bases and J 4 bases, leaving 18 bases between the germline ends. CDR3: CASSAGRGSFYGYTF. The CDR3 bases are TGTGCCAGCAGCGCGGGTAGGGGATCTTTCTATGGCTACACCTTC.

This chain uses TRBV6-5 with TRBJ2-1; D may be TRBD1 (6 bases). The CDR3 is made up of 14 amino acids. Deletions cut 6 bases from V and 9 bases from J, with 18 bases between. The germline V gene encodes CDR1 MNHEY and CDR2 SVGAGI. CDR3: CASRTTGTPPEQFF. For the CDR3, the DNA is TGTGCCAGCAGGACCACTGGGACACCCCCTGAGCAGTTCTTC.

The rearrangement links TRBV6-5 to TRBJ2-1, with 7 bases that match TRBD2. The germline CDR1 and CDR2 sequences are MNHEY and SVGAGI. The CDR3 is 14 residues long. V lost 5 bases to trimming and J lost 0 bases; unmatched junction nucleotides: 1. The CDR3 bases are TGTGCCAGCAGTAGGGACTACTCCTACAATGAGCAGTTCTTC. As protein: CASSRDYSYNEQFF.

The chain has TRBV6-5 and TRBJ1-2; the D gene is possibly TRBD1 (5 bases). Deletions cut 7 bases from V and 8 bases from J, with 17 bases between. CDR1 MNHEY and CDR2 SVGAGI come from the germline V gene. This CDR3 comprises 13 residues. CDR3 sequence: CASTSNGHDGYTF. CDR3 bases: TGTGCCAGCACCAGTAACGGACATGACGGCTACACCTTC.